This section outlines one T cell receptor beta chain sequence together with its context. The antigen is unknown. V was clipped by 8 bases and J by 8 bases, with 18 bases between them. The CDR3 runs to 14 residues. Germline V lookup: CDR1 MNHEY, CDR2 SVGEGT. The beta constant-region primer was an equimolar mix of two oligonucleotides covering TRBC1 and TRBC2. One entry per CDR3 protein results from TCRdb running MiXCR on the UMI-ligation and nested PCR reads. The profile shows 140,000 to 150,000 distinct CDR3 sequences, approximately 15% of them singletons. These data are taken from a study of naive and memory T cell subsets. Study outcomes and limitations: In naive cells, over 95% of TCR sequences were seen only once. TCR counts from RNA may reflect activation-linked expression changes.

The chain combines TRBV6-2 or TRBV6-3 with TRBJ1-4; no firm D call. This receptor was obtained from a human donor in good health. Material: naive CD4+ T cells from blood. CDR3 nucleotide sequence: TGTGCCAGCCTAGACGCCCCGAGGGCCGAAAAACTGTTTTTT. The encoded protein is CASLDAPRAEKLFF.